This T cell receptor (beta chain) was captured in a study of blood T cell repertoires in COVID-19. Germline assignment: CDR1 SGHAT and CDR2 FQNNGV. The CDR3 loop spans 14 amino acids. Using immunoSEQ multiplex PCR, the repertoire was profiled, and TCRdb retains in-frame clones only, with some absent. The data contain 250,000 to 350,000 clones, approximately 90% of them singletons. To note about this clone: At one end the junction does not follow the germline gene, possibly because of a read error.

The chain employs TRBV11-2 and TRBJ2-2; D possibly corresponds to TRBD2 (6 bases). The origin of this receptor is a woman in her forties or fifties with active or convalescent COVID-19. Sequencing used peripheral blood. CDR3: CASNLPGGTGELFF. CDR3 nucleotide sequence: TGTGCCAGCAACTTACCCGGGGGCACCGGGGAGCTGTTTTTT.